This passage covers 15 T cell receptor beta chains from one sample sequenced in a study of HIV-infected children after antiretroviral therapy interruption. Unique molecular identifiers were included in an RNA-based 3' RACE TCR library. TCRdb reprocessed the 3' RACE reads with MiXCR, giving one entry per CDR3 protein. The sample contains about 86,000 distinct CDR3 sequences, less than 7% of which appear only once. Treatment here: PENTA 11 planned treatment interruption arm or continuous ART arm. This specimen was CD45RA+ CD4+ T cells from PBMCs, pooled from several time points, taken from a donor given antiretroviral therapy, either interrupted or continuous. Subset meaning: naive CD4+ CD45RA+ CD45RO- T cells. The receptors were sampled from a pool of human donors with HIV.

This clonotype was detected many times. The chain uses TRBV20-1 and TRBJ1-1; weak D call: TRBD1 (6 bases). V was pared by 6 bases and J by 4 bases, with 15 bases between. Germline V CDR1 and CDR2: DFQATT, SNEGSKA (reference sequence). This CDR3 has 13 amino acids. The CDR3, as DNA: TGCAGTGCCGGGGCCCGGGGGGCCACTGAAGCTTTCTTT. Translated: CSAGARGATEAFF.

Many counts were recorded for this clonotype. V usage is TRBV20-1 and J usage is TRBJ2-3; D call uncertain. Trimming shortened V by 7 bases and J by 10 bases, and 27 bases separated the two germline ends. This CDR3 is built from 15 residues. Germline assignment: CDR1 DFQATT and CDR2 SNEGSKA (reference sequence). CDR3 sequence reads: CSVYLQTTIGMAQYF. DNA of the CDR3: TGCAGTGTGTATCTCCAGACCACCATCGGTATGGCGCAGTATTTT.

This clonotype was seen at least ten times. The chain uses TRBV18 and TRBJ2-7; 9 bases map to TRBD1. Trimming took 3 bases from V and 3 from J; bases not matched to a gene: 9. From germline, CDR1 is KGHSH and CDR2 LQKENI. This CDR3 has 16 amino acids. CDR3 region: CASSPTPGDRDYEQYF. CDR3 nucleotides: TGTGCCAGCTCACCTACACCAGGGGACAGGGACTACGAGCAGTACTTC.

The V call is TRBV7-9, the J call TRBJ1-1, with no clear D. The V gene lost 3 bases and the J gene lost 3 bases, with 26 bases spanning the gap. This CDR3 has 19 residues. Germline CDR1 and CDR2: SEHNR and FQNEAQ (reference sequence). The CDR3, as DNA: TGTGCCAGCAGCTTCCCAATGCCGACCGGGGTCTTAAGGGACACTGAAGCTTTCTTT. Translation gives CASSFPMPTGVLRDTEAFF.

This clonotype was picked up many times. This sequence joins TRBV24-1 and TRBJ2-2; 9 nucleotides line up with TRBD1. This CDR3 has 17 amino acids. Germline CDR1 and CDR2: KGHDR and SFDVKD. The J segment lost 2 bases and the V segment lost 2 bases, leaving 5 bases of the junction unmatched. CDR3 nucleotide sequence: TGTGCCACCAGTGATTCGCCGGGACAGGGAAACACCGGGGAGCTGTTTTTT. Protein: CATSDSPGQGNTGELFF.

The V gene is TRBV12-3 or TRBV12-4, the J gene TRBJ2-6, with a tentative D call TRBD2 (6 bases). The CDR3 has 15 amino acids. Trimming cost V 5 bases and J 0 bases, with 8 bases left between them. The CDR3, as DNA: TGTGCCAGCAGTAGGAGGGGCTCTGGGGCCAACGTCCTGACTTTC. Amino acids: CASSRRGSGANVLTF.

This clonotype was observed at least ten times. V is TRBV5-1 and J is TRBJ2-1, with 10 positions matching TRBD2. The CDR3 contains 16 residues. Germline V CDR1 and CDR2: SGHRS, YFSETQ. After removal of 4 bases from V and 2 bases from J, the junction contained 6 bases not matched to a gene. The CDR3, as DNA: TGCGCCAGCAGCCCGCGGAGCGGGGGGGCCTACAATGAGCAGTTCTTC. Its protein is CASSPRSGGAYNEQFF.

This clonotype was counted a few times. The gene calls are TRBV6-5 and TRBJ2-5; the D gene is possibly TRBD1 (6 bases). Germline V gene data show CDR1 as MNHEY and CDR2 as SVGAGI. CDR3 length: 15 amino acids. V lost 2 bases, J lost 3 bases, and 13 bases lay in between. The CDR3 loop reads CASSYNRVGEETQYF. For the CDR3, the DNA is TGTGCCAGCAGTTACAACAGGGTGGGAGAAGAGACCCAGTACTTC.

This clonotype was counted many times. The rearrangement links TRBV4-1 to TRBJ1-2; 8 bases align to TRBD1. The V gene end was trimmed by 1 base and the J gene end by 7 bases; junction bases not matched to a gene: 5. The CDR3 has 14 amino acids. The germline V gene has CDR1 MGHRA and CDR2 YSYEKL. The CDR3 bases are TGCGCCAGCAGCCAAGGGACAGGGCGGCGTGGCTACACCTTC. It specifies CASSQGTGRRGYTF.

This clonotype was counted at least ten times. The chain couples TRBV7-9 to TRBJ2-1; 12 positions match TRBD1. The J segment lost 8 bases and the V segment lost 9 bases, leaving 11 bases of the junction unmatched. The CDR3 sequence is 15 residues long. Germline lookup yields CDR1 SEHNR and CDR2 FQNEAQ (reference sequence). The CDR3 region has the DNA TGTGCCAGTATACCCTCGGGACAGGGGGCATATGAGCAGTTCTTC. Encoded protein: CASIPSGQGAYEQFF.

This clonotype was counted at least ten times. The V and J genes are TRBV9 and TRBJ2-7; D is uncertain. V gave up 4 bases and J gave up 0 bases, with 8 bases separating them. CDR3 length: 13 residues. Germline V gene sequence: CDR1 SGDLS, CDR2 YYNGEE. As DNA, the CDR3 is TGTGCCAGCAGCCCCCCATCCTCCTACGAGCAGTACTTC. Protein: CASSPPSSYEQYF.

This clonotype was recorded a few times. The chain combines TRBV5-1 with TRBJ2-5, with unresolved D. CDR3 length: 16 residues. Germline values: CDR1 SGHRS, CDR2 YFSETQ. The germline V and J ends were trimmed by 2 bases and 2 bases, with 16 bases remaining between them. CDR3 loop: CASSFRHWRSQETQYF. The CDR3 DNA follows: TGCGCCAGCAGCTTTCGACATTGGCGCTCGCAAGAGACCCAGTACTTC.

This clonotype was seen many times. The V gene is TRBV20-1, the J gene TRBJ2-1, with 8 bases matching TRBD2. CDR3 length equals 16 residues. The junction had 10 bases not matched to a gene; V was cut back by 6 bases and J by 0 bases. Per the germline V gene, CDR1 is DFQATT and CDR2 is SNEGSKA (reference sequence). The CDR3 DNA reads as TGCAGTGCCGCCCTTACTAGCGGTAGCTCCTACAATGAGCAGTTCTTC. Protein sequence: CSAALTSGSSYNEQFF.

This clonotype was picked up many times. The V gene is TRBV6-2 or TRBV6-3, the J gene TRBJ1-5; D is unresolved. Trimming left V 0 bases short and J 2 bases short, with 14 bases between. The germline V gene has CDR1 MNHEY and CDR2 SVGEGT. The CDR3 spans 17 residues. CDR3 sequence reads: CASSYSRLGLGNQPQHF. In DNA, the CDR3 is TGTGCCAGCAGTTACTCGAGGTTAGGTTTGGGCAATCAGCCCCAGCATTTT.

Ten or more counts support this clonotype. The CDR3 loop reads CASKDRSSYEQYF. The DNA for the CDR3 is TGTGCCAGCAAAGATAGGAGCTCCTACGAGCAGTACTTC. The chain recombines TRBV12-3 or TRBV12-4 with TRBJ2-7, with D unclear. V gave up 7 bases and J gave up 0 bases, with 10 bases separating them. The CDR3 length is 13 residues.